This T cell receptor (beta chain) emerged from a study of blood T cell repertoires in COVID-19. Study as a whole: Whether acute or convalescent, the COVID-19 samples came from the United States, Italy and Spain. PBMCs, B-cell-depleted T cells, or T cells were the source of the cDNA or gDNA that made up the material.

This clone has a single count. This CDR3 is built from 15 residues. V was clipped by 2 bases and J by 5 bases, with 15 bases between them. The germline CDR1 and CDR2 sequences are SGHAT and FQNNGV. In the original processing: Estimation of nucleated cell counts was performed using reference gene primer amplification. Data came from immunoSEQ multiplex PCR; TCRdb stores just in-frame clones and leaves some out. V and J calls and clone size are as listed in that table; D and trimming were resolved from the DNA. The sample consists of tens of thousands of clones, about nine tenths of them appearing once.

This TCR was recovered from a man in his 70s with acute or convalescent COVID-19. V usage is TRBV11-2 and J usage is TRBJ2-5; D may be TRBD1 (6 bases). Sequencing input: peripheral blood. This CDR3 reads CASSLRLTGPETQYF. In DNA form, the CDR3 reads TGTGCCAGCAGCTTACGCCTCACAGGGCCGGAGACCCAGTACTTC. The full variable domain, completed using reference TRBV11-2 and TRBJ2-5, is EAGVAQSPRYKIIEKRQSVAFWCNPISGHATLYWYQQILGQGPKLLIQFQNNGVVDDSQLPKDRFSAERLKGVDSTLKIQPAKLEDSAVYLCASSLRLTGPETQYFGPGTRLLVL.